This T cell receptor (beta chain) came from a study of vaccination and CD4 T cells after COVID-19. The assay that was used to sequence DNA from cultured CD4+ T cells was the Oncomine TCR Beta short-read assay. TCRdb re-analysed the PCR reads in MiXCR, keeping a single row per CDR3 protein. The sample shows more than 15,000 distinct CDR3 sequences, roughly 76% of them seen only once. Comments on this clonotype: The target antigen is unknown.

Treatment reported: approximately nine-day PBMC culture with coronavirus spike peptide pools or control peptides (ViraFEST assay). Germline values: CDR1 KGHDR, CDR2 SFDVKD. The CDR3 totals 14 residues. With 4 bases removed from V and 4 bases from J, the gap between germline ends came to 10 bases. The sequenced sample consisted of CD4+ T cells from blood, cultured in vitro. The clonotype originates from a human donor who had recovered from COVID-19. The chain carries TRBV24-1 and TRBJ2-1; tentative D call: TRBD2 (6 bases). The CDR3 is CATSEAGPYNEQFF. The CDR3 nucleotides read TGTGCCACCAGTGAGGCGGGACCTTACAATGAGCAGTTCTTC.